The clone carrying this T cell receptor (beta chain) was seen at least ten times. The antigen remains unidentified. These data are taken from a study of naive and memory T cell subsets. Germline-derived CDR1 and CDR2 are SQVTM and ANQGSEA. CDR3 length: 11 amino acids. Between the trimmed V and J ends, which lost 6 bases and 5 bases, there was a span of 10 bases. Both TRBC1 and TRBC2 were covered by a beta constant-region primer of two equimolar oligonucleotides. Four rounds of PCR amplified the ligated cDNA using nested alpha and beta constant-region primers plus SP2. Via MiXCR, TCRdb re-called the UMI-ligation and nested PCR reads, giving one row per CDR3 protein. The sample yields around 27,000 distinct CDR3 sequences, about 10% seen once. Cells stained for CD3, CD4, CD8, CD45RA, CD27 and viability were sorted into four CD45RA/CD27 subsets. Study results and limitations: Clonotypes are single alpha or beta chains, not paired receptors.

The receptor comes from a human donor in good health. Sequenced: effector memory CD4+ T cells from blood. The sample's subset: effector memory, CD45RA- CD27-. The chain joins TRBV29-1 to TRBJ1-1; no clear D. The CDR3, as DNA: TGCAGCGTGACAACGGGTACTGAAGCTTTCTTT. Translation: CSVTTGTEAFF.